This T cell receptor (beta chain) was identified in a study of blood T cell repertoires in COVID-19 (dated by TCRdb to 2020 to 2022). For context, the study as a whole: Collaborator samples came from the United States, Italy and Spain and covered acute and convalescent phases of COVID-19. The prospective study material was composed of cDNA or gDNA derived from T cells, B-cell-depleted T cells, or PBMCs. Deeply sampled blood TCRbeta repertoires from subjects exposed to, actively infected with, or recovered from COVID-19 were included in the dataset. The repertoires were released in a freely available public database meant as a resource for research on the immune response to SARS-CoV-2. The samples were drawn from the first 160 participants of the ongoing ImmuneRACE study and from 1,254 subjects provided by 6 global collaborators. Sample metadata almost always included a de-identified subject ID, COVID-19 status, age in years and sex. Where available, HLA class I and class II types were obtained from metadata supplied by the sample provider rather than from assay-based typing. The paper's findings and limits, for the study overall: The amount of clinical and demographic metadata varied by source and participant and was provided uncurated.

TCRbeta CDR3 regions were amplified from genomic DNA by means of the immunoSEQ Assay, a bias-controlled multiplex PCR. The paper's processing steps were these. Nucleated cell counts per sample were estimated from amplification of reference gene primers within the assay. Sequence reads were collapsed and filtered to measure the absolute abundance of every unique TCRbeta CDR3 rearrangement. For each sample, productive Simpson clonality was calculated by taking the square root of Simpson's diversity index across productive rearrangements. This is the immuneACCESS table as TCRdb keeps it, with only in-frame sequences that have V and J called. A part of the clones is gone; compared with another copy, unresolved V genes explain less than half, and the rest is unexplained. That table furnishes V, J and clone size, whereas the DNA furnished D and trimming. Within this sample are just under 65,000 clones, with more than 60% of them counted one time only. The top ten hold under 7% of the sample.

V is reduced by 6 bases and J by 7 bases, leaving a spacing of 10 bases between them. There are 12 amino acids in the CDR3, from cysteine to phenylalanine inclusive. The read is trimmed to its CDR3 DNA, 36 bases read in frame from base 1. Collaborating institutions collected whole blood in K2EDTA tubes following their own protocols. Collaborator samples were shipped for TCRbeta analysis as frozen whole blood, isolated PBMCs, or DNA extracted from either sample type. Comments on this clone: There is no known antigen for this receptor. Per-base qualities were not stored, and no clone one base away is much larger.

Sample: peripheral blood. The receptor comes from a human donor in a cohort sampled during active COVID-19. This chain joins TRBV12-3 or TRBV12-4 to TRBJ1-5; the D gene remains uncertain. The CDR3 reads as follows: CASSPVWQPQHF. The DNA sequence is TGTGCCAGCAGCCCGGTTTGGCAGCCCCAGCATTTT.